Listed below are T cell receptor beta chains from one sample, sequenced in a study of blood T cell repertoires in COVID-19. TCRdb keeps only in-frame clones here, not all; method: immunoSEQ multiplex PCR. The table has 140,000 to 150,000 clones, around 81% seen once. Sequencing was carried out using peripheral blood. The source of these receptors is a human donor with acute or convalescent COVID-19. The donor label of this sample is uncertain. The CDR3 runs from the conserved cysteine through the conserved F or W. The D gene is left open where the match is weak. Clone size is stated in some rows and not others, as once, few, many or a class when expanded.

D gene: .; J gene: TRBJ1-2; clone size: once; V gene: TRBV19; CDR3 DNA: TGTGCCAGTAGTGTGGGGCTGGGCAGCTTCTATGGCTACACCTTC; CDR3 protein: CASSVGLGSFYGYTF
D gene: .; J gene: TRBJ1-2; clone size: .; V gene: TRBV6-5; CDR3 DNA: TGTGCCAGCAGTTACTTCAGCCAGGGTGCGTCGGGCTACACCTTC; CDR3 protein: CASSYFSQGASGYTF
D gene: TRBD1; J gene: TRBJ1-1; clone size: .; V gene: TRBV6-6; CDR3 DNA: TGTGCCAGCAGTCTATTGAGCTTCGGGACAGGGGGAGGGGACACTGAAGCTTTCTTT; CDR3 protein: CASSLLSFGTGGGDTEAFF
D gene: .; J gene: TRBJ1-1; clone size: .; V gene: TRBV20-1; CDR3 DNA: TGCAGTGCTGGCCGGAACACTGAAGCTTTCTTT; CDR3 protein: CSAGRNTEAFF
D gene: TRBD1; J gene: TRBJ1-4; clone size: .; V gene: TRBV10-2; CDR3 DNA: TGCGCCAGCAGTCCTCAGGGGGCGGGCGGTAATGAAAAACTGTTTTTT; CDR3 protein: CASSPQGAGGNEKLFF
D gene: TRBD2; J gene: TRBJ2-3; clone size: .; V gene: TRBV10-2; CDR3 DNA: TGCGCCAGCAGCCGAGTAGCGGGGGGGGACACAGATACGCAGTATTTT; CDR3 protein: CASSRVAGGDTDTQYF
D gene: .; J gene: TRBJ1-5; clone size: .; V gene: TRBV7-6; CDR3 DNA: TGTGCCAGCAGCTTGTACGACAGCCCCAATCAGCCCCAGCATTTT; CDR3 protein: CASSLYDSPNQPQHF
D gene: .; J gene: TRBJ1-1; clone size: .; V gene: TRBV6-4; CDR3 DNA: TGTGCCAGCAGTGACCGGGACTCCGGAGGCACTGAAGCTTTCTTT; CDR3 protein: CASSDRDSGGTEAFF
D gene: TRBD1; J gene: TRBJ1-6; clone size: .; V gene: TRBV3-1/TRBV3-2; CDR3 DNA: TGTGCCAGCAGCCTAAACCAGGGGGCGCTTAATTCACCCCTCCACTTT; CDR3 protein: CASSLNQGALNSPLHF
D gene: .; J gene: TRBJ1-5; clone size: .; V gene: TRBV6-5; CDR3 DNA: TGTGCCAGCAAGCCGGGATGGAGTCAGCCCCAGCATTTT; CDR3 protein: CASKPGWSQPQHF
D gene: .; J gene: TRBJ2-1; clone size: .; V gene: TRBV6-5; CDR3 DNA: TGTGCCAGCAGACACATTCGGACAGACCAGAGGGAGCAGTTCTTC; CDR3 protein: CASRHIRTDQREQFF
D gene: TRBD2; J gene: TRBJ2-3; clone size: .; V gene: TRBV9; CDR3 DNA: TGTGCCAGCAGCCCCCACGGGGGGGTTGATACGCAGTATTTT; CDR3 protein: CASSPHGGVDTQYF
D gene: .; J gene: TRBJ2-7; clone size: .; V gene: TRBV14; CDR3 DNA: TGTGCCAGCAGCCAATCACGCCGGGGCGAGCAGTACTTC; CDR3 protein: CASSQSRRGEQYF
D gene: .; J gene: TRBJ2-3; clone size: few; V gene: TRBV14; CDR3 DNA: TGTGCCAGCAGCCAACCCGGGGAAGGGGACTGGCAAGATACGCAGTATTTT; CDR3 protein: CASSQPGEGDWQDTQYF
D gene: .; J gene: TRBJ1-5; clone size: .; V gene: TRBV15; CDR3 DNA: TGTGCCACCAGCAGAGGAGGCGACCAGCCCCAGCATTTT; CDR3 protein: CATSRGGDQPQHF
D gene: TRBD1; J gene: TRBJ2-5; clone size: .; V gene: TRBV12-3/TRBV12-4; CDR3 DNA: TGTGCCAGCACCGGGACAGGGGAAGAGACCCAGTACTTC; CDR3 protein: CASTGTGEETQYF
D gene: TRBD2; J gene: TRBJ2-1; clone size: .; V gene: TRBV4-1; CDR3 DNA: TGCGCCAGCAGCCAGAGGACTAGCGGGCCCTACAATGAGCAGTTCTTC; CDR3 protein: CASSQRTSGPYNEQFF
D gene: .; J gene: TRBJ1-2; clone size: once; V gene: TRBV24-1; CDR3 DNA: TGTGCCACCAGTGACCCCTTATTCTCTGGCTACACCTTC; CDR3 protein: CATSDPLFSGYTF
D gene: .; J gene: TRBJ1-2; clone size: .; V gene: TRBV7-9; CDR3 DNA: TGTGCCAGCAGCTCCAGCGGGGGAATCGGAGGCTATGGCTACACCTTC; CDR3 protein: CASSSSGGIGGYGYTF
D gene: .; J gene: TRBJ1-2; clone size: few; V gene: TRBV3-1/TRBV3-2; CDR3 DNA: TGTGCCAGCAGCACAGGGTTGACTTGGTCGGGCTACACCTTC; CDR3 protein: CASSTGLTWSGYTF
D gene: .; J gene: TRBJ1-5; clone size: .; V gene: TRBV11-2; CDR3 DNA: TGTGCCAGCAGCTTAGAGAGGAGGCTAAACCAGCCCCAGCATTTT; CDR3 protein: CASSLERRLNQPQHF
D gene: .; J gene: TRBJ1-2; clone size: .; V gene: TRBV19; CDR3 DNA: TGTGCCAGTAGTCCCCTCGCAGTTTTCGATGGCTACACCTTC; CDR3 protein: CASSPLAVFDGYTF
D gene: TRBD1; J gene: TRBJ1-2; clone size: .; V gene: TRBV15; CDR3 DNA: TGTGCCACCAGCATAGCAGGGGGAGACTATGGCTACACCTTC; CDR3 protein: CATSIAGGDYGYTF
D gene: .; J gene: TRBJ1-1; clone size: .; V gene: TRBV2; CDR3 DNA: TGTGCCAGCGCACAGGGAACTGAAGCTTTCTTT; CDR3 protein: CASAQGTEAFF
D gene: .; J gene: TRBJ1-2; clone size: .; V gene: TRBV6-6; CDR3 DNA: TGTGCCAGCAGGCCCGGGACACGAGATGGCTACACCTTC; CDR3 protein: CASRPGTRDGYTF
D gene: .; J gene: TRBJ2-6; clone size: .; V gene: TRBV2; CDR3 DNA: TGTGCCAGCACCGGGTCCTGGGGGGCCAACGTCCTGACTTTC; CDR3 protein: CASTGSWGANVLTF
D gene: .; J gene: TRBJ2-3; clone size: .; V gene: TRBV10-1; CDR3 DNA: TGCGCCAGCTCCCGGACAGTACTTAGCACAGATACGCAGTATTTT; CDR3 protein: CASSRTVLSTDTQYF
D gene: .; J gene: TRBJ1-1; clone size: .; V gene: TRBV2; CDR3 DNA: TGTGCCAGCAGAGACGACAGGAACACTGAAGCTTTCTTT; CDR3 protein: CASRDDRNTEAFF
D gene: .; J gene: TRBJ1-2; clone size: .; V gene: TRBV7-2; CDR3 DNA: TGTGCCAGCAGCTTAGGGGGAGGGGACCCAGGCGATGGCTACACCTTC; CDR3 protein: CASSLGGGDPGDGYTF
D gene: .; J gene: TRBJ2-2; clone size: few; V gene: TRBV10-3; CDR3 DNA: TGTGCCATCAGTGAGTCCTCGACCGGGGAGCTGTTTTTT; CDR3 protein: CAISESSTGELFF
D gene: .; J gene: TRBJ1-1; clone size: once; V gene: TRBV4-1; CDR3 DNA: TGCGCCAGCAGCCCAATACAGGGCAAAAACACTGAAGCTTTCTTT; CDR3 protein: CASSPIQGKNTEAFF
D gene: .; J gene: TRBJ1-1; clone size: .; V gene: TRBV9; CDR3 DNA: TGTGCCAGCTCCCGAGGGGGTAGGGGGAGGGACACTGAAGCTTTCTTT; CDR3 protein: CASSRGGRGRDTEAFF
D gene: .; J gene: TRBJ1-2; clone size: .; V gene: TRBV30; CDR3 DNA: TGTGCCTGGAGTGTACGGGGTCCGGGACTCTATGGCTACACCTTC; CDR3 protein: CAWSVRGPGLYGYTF
D gene: TRBD1; J gene: TRBJ1-5; clone size: .; V gene: TRBV6-2/TRBV6-3; CDR3 DNA: TGTGCCAGCAGCCCTCGACAGGGCTTTAGCAATCAGCCCCAGCATTTT; CDR3 protein: CASSPRQGFSNQPQHF
D gene: TRBD2; J gene: TRBJ2-1; clone size: .; V gene: TRBV5-6; CDR3 DNA: TGTGCCAGCAGCGCGTCCGGGACTAGCGGGCGGAATGAGCAGTTCTTC; CDR3 protein: CASSASGTSGRNEQFF
D gene: .; J gene: TRBJ1-6; clone size: .; V gene: TRBV5-8; CDR3 DNA: TGTGCCAGCAGGGGGGACAACTATAATTCACCCCTCCACTTT; CDR3 protein: CASRGDNYNSPLHF
D gene: .; J gene: TRBJ2-5; clone size: .; V gene: TRBV5-1; CDR3 DNA: TGCGCCAGCAGCCTCCTCCAAGAGACCCAGTACTTC; CDR3 protein: CASSLLQETQYF
D gene: TRBD1; J gene: TRBJ1-5; clone size: once; V gene: TRBV6-5; CDR3 DNA: TGTGCCAGCAGTTCTGACAGGGGCTATAGCAATCAGCCCCAGCATTTT; CDR3 protein: CASSSDRGYSNQPQHF
D gene: .; J gene: TRBJ2-7; clone size: once; V gene: TRBV9; CDR3 DNA: TGTGCCAGCAGTCCGGGGGTCCCAAGCGAGCAGTACTTC; CDR3 protein: CASSPGVPSEQYF
D gene: .; J gene: TRBJ1-1; clone size: .; V gene: TRBV6-5; CDR3 DNA: TGTGCCAGCAGTTACTCGACGCAGGGGATTACTGAAGCTTTCTTT; CDR3 protein: CASSYSTQGITEAFF
D gene: .; J gene: TRBJ1-1; clone size: many; V gene: TRBV11-1; CDR3 DNA: TGTGCCAGCAGCTTAGCTAGGACAGATGAAGCTTTCTTT; CDR3 protein: CASSLARTDEAFF
D gene: .; J gene: TRBJ1-6; clone size: .; V gene: TRBV15; CDR3 DNA: TGTGCCACCAGCAGGAGGGGGGGGAATTCACCCCTCCACTTT; CDR3 protein: CATSRRGGNSPLHF
D gene: .; J gene: TRBJ1-4; clone size: once; V gene: TRBV5-5; CDR3 DNA: TGTGCCAGCAGCTTAGACCTTGGCGGAAAACTGTTTTTT; CDR3 protein: CASSLDLGGKLFF
D gene: TRBD1; J gene: TRBJ1-3; clone size: .; V gene: TRBV6-6; CDR3 DNA: TGTGCCAGCACCGAGGGACAGTTTCGATCTGGAAACACCATATATTTT; CDR3 protein: CASTEGQFRSGNTIYF
D gene: TRBD2; J gene: TRBJ2-5; clone size: once; V gene: TRBV5-4; CDR3 DNA: TGTGCCAGCAGCTTAGCGGGGGGTTGGGAGACCCAGTACTTC; CDR3 protein: CASSLAGGWETQYF
D gene: .; J gene: TRBJ2-3; clone size: .; V gene: TRBV11-2; CDR3 DNA: TGTGCCAGCAGCCTGATACAGGCCCAGTATTTT; CDR3 protein: CASSLIQAQYF
D gene: .; J gene: TRBJ1-2; clone size: .; V gene: TRBV5-1; CDR3 DNA: TGCGCCAGCAGCTTGGAGAGCAATAACTATGGCTACACCTTC; CDR3 protein: CASSLESNNYGYTF
D gene: .; J gene: TRBJ2-1; clone size: .; V gene: TRBV5-1; CDR3 DNA: TGCGCCAGCAGCTTGGCGGGGGTCCAATACAATGAGCAGTTCTTC; CDR3 protein: CASSLAGVQYNEQFF
D gene: .; J gene: TRBJ2-3; clone size: .; V gene: TRBV3-1/TRBV3-2; CDR3 DNA: TGTGCCAGCAGCTCCCGGGGGGCTTGGACAGATACGCAGTATTTT; CDR3 protein: CASSSRGAWTDTQYF
D gene: .; J gene: TRBJ1-1; clone size: .; V gene: TRBV19; CDR3 DNA: TGTGCCAGTAGTATAGCGGGGGACACTGAAGCTTTCTTT; CDR3 protein: CASSIAGDTEAFF
D gene: .; J gene: TRBJ1-6; clone size: .; V gene: TRBV27; CDR3 DNA: TGTGCCAGCAGTTTTCGGCGGGTTTATAATTCACCCCTCCACTTT; CDR3 protein: CASSFRRVYNSPLHF
D gene: .; J gene: TRBJ2-1; clone size: once; V gene: TRBV5-1; CDR3 DNA: TGCGCCAGCAGAAGCGGGCAAAGCTCCTACAATGAGCAGTTCTTC; CDR3 protein: CASRSGQSSYNEQFF
D gene: TRBD1; J gene: TRBJ2-3; clone size: .; V gene: TRBV6-5; CDR3 DNA: TGTGCCAGCAGAGCCGGGACAGGCGGAGATACGCAGTATTTT; CDR3 protein: CASRAGTGGDTQYF
D gene: .; J gene: TRBJ1-3; clone size: .; V gene: TRBV20-1; CDR3 DNA: TGCAGTGCTAGTCAGGGGTCTGGAAACACCATATATTTT; CDR3 protein: CSASQGSGNTIYF
D gene: .; J gene: TRBJ2-3; clone size: .; V gene: TRBV25-1; CDR3 DNA: TGTGCCAGCTTCGTTAATAAGGGGCCACAGGCAGATACGCAGTATTTT; CDR3 protein: CASFVNKGPQADTQYF